The next 31 T cell receptor beta chains were all read from a single sample in a study of OX40 agonist ivuxolimab in advanced cancers. Libraries were prepared through the immunoSEQ multiplex PCR assay. The table comes from immuneACCESS by way of TCRdb, which keeps in-frame sequences with V and J called. Part of the clones is missing from these tables; in studies checked, under half for an unresolved V gene and the rest for unknown reasons. This sample has roughly 74,000 clones in its table, and around 86% of those were observed once. The ten most abundant clones make up more than 0.5% of the sample. The material was CD4+ or CD8+ T cells sorted from blood, obtained in a trial of the OX40 agonist ivuxolimab. All receptors derive from an adult with an advanced solid tumor such as melanoma, head and neck, liver or kidney cancer.

This chain connects TRBV11-2 to TRBJ2-7; 11 positions match TRBD1. The CDR3 is 15 amino acids. CDR1 is SGHAT, CDR2 FQNNGV, per germline. Trimming cost V 2 bases and J 6 bases; bases outside gene matches: 6. The DNA of the CDR3 is TGTGCCAGCAGCTTACCCGGGACAGGGGGTGGCGAGCAGTACTTC. Residues: CASSLPGTGGGEQYF.

This clone showed up just a few times. The chain uses TRBV29-1 and TRBJ1-4; D may be TRBD1 (6 bases). CDR1 and CDR2 from the germline V gene are SQVTM and ANQGSEA. CDR3 length equals 13 residues. Trimming left V 4 bases short and J 7 bases short, with 13 bases between. The DNA of the CDR3 is TGCAGCGTTGTATTCAGGGGAGGTGAAAAACTGTTTTTT. It is translated as CSVVFRGGEKLFF.

V gene TRBV27 combines with J gene TRBJ2-7; no definite D call. Deletions cut 8 bases from V and 3 bases from J, with 14 bases between. CDR1 is MNHEY and CDR2 is SMNVEV in the germline V gene (reference sequence). This CDR3 comprises 13 residues. The CDR3 nucleotides read TGTGCCAGCTCCAATACGGCAAACTACGAGCAGTACTTC. Protein: CASSNTANYEQYF.

This clone was recorded only once. The V gene is TRBV10-1, the J gene TRBJ2-1, with D possibly matching TRBD2 (5 bases). Germline V gene sequence: CDR1 WNHNN, CDR2 SYGVQD (reference sequence). Trimming cost V 8 bases and J 0 bases, with 14 bases left between them. The CDR3 is 15 amino acids. DNA for the CDR3: TGCGCCAGCTCGAGGGAGCGCAGCTCCTACAATGAGCAGTTCTTC. Translating gives CASSRERSSYNEQFF.

This CDR3 is CASSSQGKVYGYTF. The CDR3 DNA follows: TGTGCCAGCAGCTCCCAGGGGAAGGTCTATGGCTACACCTTC. This chain links TRBV5-4 with TRBJ1-2; perhaps TRBD1 as D (6 bases). Per the germline V gene, CDR1 is SGHNT and CDR2 is YYREEE (reference sequence). This CDR3 has 14 amino acids. V was cut by 3 bases and J by 4 bases, with 13 bases left in between.

V gene TRBV19 combines with J gene TRBJ2-3; 7 nucleotides line up with TRBD2. The V gene end was trimmed by 6 bases and the J gene end by 0 bases; junction bases not matched to a gene: 9. This CDR3 is built from 16 residues. Per the germline V gene, CDR1 is LNHDA and CDR2 is SQIVND (reference sequence). CDR3 region: CASSGGSGTSTDTQYF. The CDR3 region has the DNA TGTGCCAGTAGCGGGGGGAGCGGGACTAGCACAGATACGCAGTATTTT.

The rearrangement links TRBV4-2 to TRBJ1-2; D is unresolved. The V end lost 1 base, the J end lost 3 bases, and 12 bases lay between the germline ends. Germline CDR1 and CDR2: LGHNA and YNFKEQ. The CDR3 consists of 15 residues. The CDR3 DNA reads as TGTGCCAGCAGCCAAGCGGTTAATTCGGACTATGGCTACACCTTC. It is translated as CASSQAVNSDYGYTF.

V usage is TRBV18 and J usage is TRBJ1-1; D is undetermined. Germline-derived CDR1 and CDR2 are KGHSH and LQKENI. V was trimmed by 3 bases and J by 0 bases, leaving 17 bases between them. The CDR3 consists of 17 residues. The CDR3 coding sequence is TGTGCCAGCTCACCCGGGGTTGACGTTTGGGTGAACACTGAAGCTTTCTTT. It encodes CASSPGVDVWVNTEAFF.

The V call is TRBV11-2, the J call TRBJ2-5, with 7 bases lining up with TRBD2. CDR1 is SGHAT, CDR2 FQNNGV, per germline. V gave up 2 bases and J gave up 2 bases; unmatched junction bases: 5. This CDR3 is 15 amino acids long. CDR3 sequence reads: CASSLSSGKQETQYF. As DNA, the CDR3 is TGTGCCAGCAGCTTATCCAGCGGGAAGCAAGAGACCCAGTACTTC.

V and J are TRBV21-1 and TRBJ2-2; TRBD1 is the table's D call, not checked against the DNA. TRBV21-1 is shown as a pseudogene. This CDR3 region has 14 residues. CDR3 protein: CASSRTGGTGELFF. The DNA of the CDR3 is TGTGCCAGCAGCAGGACAGGGGGCACCGGGGAGCTGTTTTTT.

V is TRBV6-1 and J is TRBJ2-3; D is possibly TRBD1 or TRBD2 (5 bases each). V lost 4 bases and J lost 2, with 13 bases in between. Germline V gene data show CDR1 as MNHNS and CDR2 as SASEGT. The CDR3 totals 15 residues. The CDR3 is CASSARDPATDTQYF. DNA for the CDR3: TGTGCCAGCAGTGCCCGGGACCCGGCCACAGATACGCAGTATTTT.

The CDR3: CASSISRAYEQYF. The CDR3 DNA follows: TGTGCCAGTAGTATATCGAGAGCCTACGAGCAGTACTTC. The chain combines TRBV19 with TRBJ2-7; D not resolved. The germline CDR1 and CDR2 sequences are LNHDA and SQIVND (reference sequence). The ends were cut back, 2 bases at V and 2 bases at J, with 7 bases in the middle. The CDR3 spans 13 residues. Variable domain in full (rest from reference TRBV19 and TRBJ2-7): DGGITQSPKYLFRKEGQNVTLSCEQNLNHDAMYWYRQDPGQGLRLIYYSQIVNDFQKGDIAEGYSVSREKKESFPLTVTSAQKNPTAFYLCASSISRAYEQYFGPGTRLTVT.

V and J are TRBV7-6 and TRBJ2-6, with D uncertain. The V gene's germline CDR1 is SGHVS and CDR2 FNYEAQ. The CDR3 runs to 17 residues. Trimming took off 0 bases at V and 3 bases at J, with 12 bases between the two ends. CDR3 bases: TGTGCCAGCAGCTTAGCGCAGGCAGGAATTGGGGCCAACGTCCTGACTTTC. Translating gives CASSLAQAGIGANVLTF.

This clone was recorded a few times. V and J are TRBV15 and TRBJ1-5; no firm D call. V was cut by 0 bases and J by 3 bases, with 21 bases left in between. The germline V gene encodes CDR1 LNHNV and CDR2 YYDKDF (reference sequence). This CDR3 has 19 residues. In nucleotides, the CDR3 is TGTGCCACCAGCAGAGATCCGGGTGTACAAGAAGGGATCAATCAGCCCCAGCATTTT. Protein product: CATSRDPGVQEGINQPQHF.

The genes are TRBV7-9 and TRBJ1-4, with TRBD1 as a possible D gene (6 bases). The germline V gene has CDR1 SEHNR and CDR2 FQNEAQ (reference sequence). Trimming cost V 4 bases and J 1 base, with 10 bases left between them. There are 15 residues in the CDR3. CDR3 amino acids: CASSYLQGTNEKLFF. Written as DNA, the CDR3 is TGTGCCAGCAGCTACCTACAGGGAACTAATGAAAAACTGTTTTTT.

This chain uses TRBV5-4 with TRBJ1-4; 8 nucleotides agree with TRBD1. The trim removed 3 bases at V and 3 bases at J, leaving 4 bases unmatched. This CDR3 region has 15 residues. Looked up from germline, CDR1 is SGHNT and CDR2 is YYREEE (reference sequence). DNA for the CDR3: TGTGCCAGCAGCTCATCACAGGGGGCTAATGAAAAACTGTTTTTT. It encodes CASSSSQGANEKLFF.

V is TRBV25-1 and J is TRBJ2-3; D tentatively fits TRBD1 or TRBD2 (6 bases each). The germline V gene has CDR1 MGHDK and CDR2 SYGVNS. The CDR3 length is 15 residues. V lost 2 bases, J lost 4 bases, and 13 bases lay in between. The CDR3 DNA reads TGTGCCAGCAGTGAACGGTGGGGGGCCGCAGATACGCAGTATTTT. Protein sequence: CASSERWGAADTQYF.

The CDR3 DNA is TGTGCCAGCAGCTTAGAAAGGGGAAGCTACGAGCAGTACTTC. Translation: CASSLERGSYEQYF. The chain employs TRBV11-3 and TRBJ2-7; TRBD1 might be the D (5 bases). V was cut by 0 bases and J by 3 bases, with 9 bases left in between. The CDR3 spans 14 residues. Germline V gene lookup returns CDR1 SGHNT and CDR2 YENEEA.

The genes are TRBV2 and TRBJ2-3; 8 positions match TRBD2. Germline assignment: CDR1 SNHLY and CDR2 FYNNEI. V was clipped by 3 bases and J by 4 bases; unmatched bases: 3. The CDR3 has 14 amino acids. CDR3 amino acids: CASSERREADTQYF. Here the CDR3 DNA reads TGTGCCAGCAGTGAGCGGCGGGAGGCAGATACGCAGTATTTT.

The chain joins TRBV2 to TRBJ1-2; D unresolved. Germline values: CDR1 SNHLY, CDR2 FYNNEI. The CDR3 is 16 amino acids. Trimming cost V 2 bases and J 4 bases, with 17 bases left between them. The CDR3 region is CASSERTVLLGYGYTF. CDR3 DNA sequence: TGTGCCAGCAGTGAACGGACCGTCCTCTTAGGCTATGGCTACACCTTC. Looking up the rest from reference TRBV2 and TRBJ1-2 gives the full variable domain: EPEVTQTPSHQVTQMGQEVILRCVPISNHLYFYWYRQILGQKVEFLVSFYNNEISEKSEIFDDQFSVERPDGSNFTLKIRSTKLEDSAMYFCASSERTVLLGYGYTFGSGTRLTVV.

The CDR3 loop reads CASSRERLNTEAFF. CDR3 DNA: TGTGCCAGCAGCCGCGAACGGTTAAACACTGAAGCTTTCTTT. The V gene is TRBV7-2, the J gene TRBJ1-1; D remains ambiguous. Germline assignment: CDR1 SGHTA and CDR2 FQGNSA. CDR3 length: 14 residues. V lost 5 bases and J lost 2, with 12 bases in between. The variable domain in full, completed from reference TRBV7-2 and TRBJ1-1, reads GAGVSQSPSNKVTEKGKDVELRCDPISGHTALYWYRQSLGQGLEFLIYFQGNSAPDKSGLPSDRFSAERTGGSVSTLTIQRTQQEDSAVYLCASSRERLNTEAFFGQGTRLTVV.

This chain joins TRBV5-1 and TRBJ1-4; D may be TRBD1 (5 bases). CDR1 and CDR2 (germline): SGHRS, YFSETQ. The V gene lost 7 bases and the J gene lost 0 bases, with 16 bases spanning the gap. The CDR3 consists of 16 residues. CDR3 sequence: CASASQVSATNEKLFF. CDR3 DNA: TGCGCCAGCGCTTCACAGGTTTCTGCAACTAATGAAAAACTGTTTTTT. Full variable domain (remainder filled in from reference TRBV5-1 and TRBJ1-4): KAGVTQTPRYLIKTRGQQVTLSCSPISGHRSVSWYQQTPGQGLQFLFEYFSETQRNKGNFPGRFSGRQFSNSRSEMNVSTLELGDSALYLCASASQVSATNEKLFFGSGTQLSVL.

The CDR3 here is CASSGILNNEQFF. In DNA form, the CDR3 reads TGTGCCAGCTCTGGGATCTTGAACAATGAGCAGTTCTTC. V is TRBV9 and J is TRBJ2-1; D not resolved. The CDR3 is made up of 13 amino acids. Germline-derived CDR1 and CDR2 are SGDLS and YYNGEE. V shed 7 bases and J shed 5 bases, with 13 bases lying between them.

The chain couples TRBV5-4 to TRBJ2-1, with 7 nucleotides matching TRBD2. The trim removed 3 bases at V and 3 bases at J, leaving 6 bases unmatched. In germline, CDR1 is SGHNT, CDR2 YYREEE (reference sequence). The CDR3 covers 15 residues. CDR3 loop: CASSSQSGVYNEQFF. CDR3 nucleotides: TGTGCCAGCAGCTCTCAAAGCGGGGTCTACAATGAGCAGTTCTTC.

This clone was counted a few times. The V gene is TRBV5-1, the J gene TRBJ1-4; D gene unclear. There are 14 residues in the CDR3. Germline-derived CDR1 and CDR2 are SGHRS and YFSETQ. V was trimmed by 4 bases and J by 15 bases, leaving 22 bases between them. DNA for the CDR3: TGCGCCAGCAGCCCGGGAGAAATTGGTTCCCCTTTGTTTTTT. Amino acid sequence: CASSPGEIGSPLFF.

The V gene is TRBV19, the J gene TRBJ2-5, with 7 bases matching TRBD1. Germline trimming cut 2 bases from V and 5 bases from J; bases unmatched to any gene: 5. From germline, CDR1 is LNHDA and CDR2 SQIVND (reference sequence). This CDR3 region has 14 residues. The DNA of the CDR3 is TGTGCCAGTAGTATAAACACAGGGGCGGAGACCCAGTACTTC. This gives the protein CASSINTGAETQYF.

The rearrangement links TRBV6-1 to TRBJ2-7; D may be TRBD1 (5 bases). The CDR3 runs to 12 residues. Germline CDR1 reads MNHNS; CDR2 reads SASEGT. Trimming cost V 8 bases and J 1 base, with 9 bases left between them. CDR3 region: CASRTPSYEQYF. In nucleotides, the CDR3 is TGTGCCAGCCGGACACCTTCCTACGAGCAGTACTTC.

This chain links TRBV29-1 with TRBJ2-7; D possibly corresponds to TRBD2 (6 bases). Trimming left V 1 base short and J 4 bases short, with 17 bases between. This CDR3 region has 15 residues. Germline V lookup: CDR1 SQVTM, CDR2 ANQGSEA. The CDR3 loop is CSVEVDSGHYYEQYF. DNA of the CDR3: TGCAGCGTTGAAGTTGATAGCGGCCATTATTACGAGCAGTACTTC.

V gene TRBV7-8 combines with J gene TRBJ2-1, with no clear D. In germline, CDR1 is SGHVS, CDR2 FQNEAQ. CDR3 length: 16 amino acids. V was cut by 5 bases and J by 0 bases, with 14 bases left in between. The CDR3 reads CASSTRIRSSYNEQFF. The CDR3 DNA reads as TGTGCCAGCAGCACCCGTATCCGGAGCTCCTACAATGAGCAGTTCTTC.

This chain uses TRBV4-1 with TRBJ1-1; D is possibly TRBD1 (6 bases). The CDR3 spans 15 residues. V was clipped by 0 bases and J by 6 bases, with 14 bases between them. The V gene's germline CDR1 is MGHRA and CDR2 YSYEKL. CDR3 loop: CASSQDGGSRAEAFF. CDR3 nucleotides: TGCGCCAGCAGCCAAGACGGGGGCAGTAGGGCTGAAGCTTTCTTT.

This chain joins TRBV30 and TRBJ1-4; D gene ambiguous. The CDR3 runs to 12 residues. CDR1 GTSNPN and CDR2 SVGIG come from the germline V gene (reference sequence). Trimming took 0 bases from V and 8 from J, leaving 7 bases between them. CDR3 coding DNA: TGTGCCTGGAGTGTACATGAAGAAAAACTGTTTTTT. This translates into CAWSVHEEKLFF.